The 9 T cell receptor beta chains in this list originate from one sample, sequenced in a study of blood T cell repertoires in COVID-19. TCRdb keeps only in-frame clones here, not all; method: immunoSEQ multiplex PCR. The table lists about 140,000 clones, approximately 90% of them singletons. The sequencing input was peripheral blood. The receptors were gathered from a human donor with COVID-19, enrolled during active disease. The donor label of this sample is uncertain.

The rearrangement uses TRBV5-4 and TRBJ1-6; D may be TRBD1 (6 bases). CDR1 and CDR2 from the germline V gene are SGHNT and YYREEE (reference sequence). The V end was cut by 4 bases, the J end by 6 bases, with 14 bases between. The length of the CDR3 is 15 residues. In nucleotides, the CDR3 is TGTGCCAGCAGCCTAGCAGGGGTTACTAATTCACCCCTCCACTTT. This gives the protein CASSLAGVTNSPLHF.

This clone is a singleton in its sample. The V call is TRBV6-6, the J call TRBJ2-1; 8 nucleotides align to TRBD1. CDR1 and CDR2 (germline): MNHNY, SVGAGI (reference sequence). V was clipped by 5 bases and J by 10 bases; unmatched bases: 7. The CDR3 runs to 13 residues. DNA of the CDR3: TGTGCCAGCAGTCCGGACAGGGACGGCGAGCAGTTCTTC. This encodes CASSPDRDGEQFF.

The chain uses TRBV5-1 and TRBJ2-7, with a tentative D call TRBD1 (6 bases). CDR1 is SGHRS and CDR2 is YFSETQ in the germline V gene. The CDR3 contains 15 residues. V was clipped by 0 bases and J by 6 bases, with 16 bases between them. CDR3 loop: CASSLASGEPSEQYF. Here the CDR3 DNA reads TGCGCCAGCAGCTTGGCGTCAGGGGAACCTTCCGAGCAGTACTTC.

CDR3 residues: CASSPDRTGNTNYGYTF. The CDR3 DNA sequence: TGTGCCAGCAGTCCGGACCGGACAGGAAATACTAACTATGGCTACACCTTC. This chain connects TRBV27 to TRBJ1-2; 7 bases agree with TRBD1. Losses at the gene ends were 5 bases for V and 0 bases for J; bases not matched to a gene: 12. Germline-derived CDR1 and CDR2 are MNHEY and SMNVEV (reference sequence). The CDR3 consists of 17 residues.

CDR3 loop: CASSQAGTGGTVNYGYTF. The CDR3 DNA reads TGCGCCAGCAGCCAAGCCGGGACAGGGGGCACGGTTAACTATGGCTACACCTTC. This chain connects TRBV4-1 to TRBJ1-2; 12 nucleotides line up with TRBD1. V lost 1 base to trimming and J lost 1 base; unmatched junction nucleotides: 7. The CDR3 loop spans 18 amino acids. Germline-derived CDR1 and CDR2 are MGHRA and YSYEKL.

The rearrangement uses TRBV7-9 and TRBJ1-2, with D possibly TRBD1 on 5 matching bases. Trimming removed 5 bases from V and 4 bases from J, with 11 bases in between. There are 13 residues in the CDR3. The germline V gene encodes CDR1 SEHNR and CDR2 FQNEAQ (reference sequence). Here the CDR3 reads CASSPQGGYGYTF. Here the CDR3 DNA reads TGTGCCAGCAGCCCGCAGGGAGGCTATGGCTACACCTTC.

The chain has TRBV7-3 and TRBJ2-2; D is perhaps TRBD2 (6 bases). This CDR3 contains 16 residues. V dropped 2 bases and J dropped 6 bases, with 16 bases sitting between them. CDR1 is SGHTA and CDR2 is FQGTGA in the germline V gene. The CDR3 here is CASSLEGGAASGELFF. CDR3 in DNA: TGTGCCAGCAGCTTAGAAGGAGGGGCCGCGTCCGGGGAGCTGTTTTTT.

The chain employs TRBV7-2 and TRBJ2-7; D is possibly TRBD2 (5 bases). V lost 0 bases, J lost 0 bases, and 6 bases lay in between. The CDR3 spans 14 residues. Germline CDR1 reads SGHTA; CDR2 reads FQGNSA. The CDR3 protein is CASSLAGSSYEQYF. The CDR3 nucleotides are TGTGCCAGCAGCTTAGCGGGGAGCTCCTACGAGCAGTACTTC.

The chain recombines TRBV7-9 with TRBJ2-1; 7 positions agree with TRBD2. The junction had 4 bases not matched to a gene; V was cut back by 1 base and J by 4 bases. The CDR3 sequence is 15 residues long. CDR1 is SEHNR, CDR2 FQNEAQ, per germline (reference sequence). CDR3 nucleotide sequence: TGTGCCAGCAGCTTAGTAGTGGGAGGGTACAATGAGCAGTTCTTC. This translates into CASSLVVGGYNEQFF.